This entry describes one T cell receptor (beta chain). Its antigen is undetermined. These data originate in a study of OX40 agonist ivuxolimab in advanced cancers. About the research overall: Hepatocellular carcinoma, melanoma, renal cell or head and neck cancer occurred in dose-escalation patients. Findings and limits, study-wide: The study found that CD8+ T cells averaged more expanded clones than CD4+. Partial responders at 0.1-3.0 mg/kg had among the lowest clonal expansion.

CDR1 SGHAT and CDR2 FQDESV come from the germline V gene (reference sequence). The V end was cut by 5 bases, the J end by 9 bases, with 17 bases between. The CDR3 length is 14 residues. The assay was immunoSEQ multiplex PCR, and TCRdb's table has in-frame clones only and misses some. The data hold tens of thousands of clones, with roughly 80% observed a single time. The sequence was collected from an adult with an advanced solid tumor such as melanoma, head and neck, liver or kidney cancer. Sample: CD4+ or CD8+ T cells sorted from blood, taken in a trial of the OX40 agonist ivuxolimab. The chain couples TRBV11-1 to TRBJ2-1; the D gene is possibly TRBD1 (6 bases). The CDR3: CASSGVLGAAEQFF. CDR3 DNA sequence: TGTGCCAGCAGCGGGGTTTTGGGGGCAGCTGAGCAGTTCTTC.